This T cell receptor beta chain comes out of a study of beta chain features in type 1 diabetes. Broader study findings: Researchers reported that naive, central memory and Treg TCRB repertoires appeared more similar in patients than in healthy donors. Moderate yet significant TCRB CDR3 shortening was seen in Type 1 diabetes patients in all four CD4+ subsets.

The CDR3 contains 11 residues. V was cut by 3 bases and J by 9 bases, with 9 bases left in between. Germline V gene sequence: CDR1 SGHRS, CDR2 YFSETQ. Of the isolated RNA, all was reverse transcribed, and so the sequenced material was expressed TCRB transcripts. Method: immunoSEQ multiplex PCR; TCRdb's copy keeps in-frame clones and lacks some. The data contain around 250,000 clones, 11% to 15% of them singletons. The table lists this clone with a few counts. Its specificity is not known. The sample taken for sequencing was naive CD4+ T cells from blood. The TCR sequence derives from a man aged 25 to 40 with type 1 diabetes. The V call is TRBV5-1, the J call TRBJ2-5; perhaps TRBD2 as D (5 bases). CDR3 residues: CASSSEVSQYF. The CDR3 DNA is TGCGCCAGCAGCTCGGAGGTTTCCCAGTACTTC. Full variable domain (missing parts from reference TRBV5-1 and TRBJ2-5): KAGVTQTPRYLIKTRGQQVTLSCSPISGHRSVSWYQQTPGQGLQFLFEYFSETQRNKGNFPGRFSGRQFSNSRSEMNVSTLELGDSALYLCASSSEVSQYFGPGTRLLVL.